The rows below give T cell receptor beta chains drawn from one sample of a study of molecular identifiers for immune sequencing clone quantification. TCRdb ran MiXCR on the PCR reads and lists one entry per CDR3 protein. This table has 45,000 to 60,000 distinct CDR3 sequences, roughly 36% appearing once. Sequenced sample: naive CD8+ T cells from blood, with Jurkat cell RNA spiked in. All receptors come from a human donor in good health. Some libraries in this study had Jurkat cell RNA spiked in. CDR3s include the opening cysteine and the closing phenylalanine or tryptophan. A D gene is named only where the DNA matches it firmly. Clone size is not always given. Where it is, it says once, few, many or a class for expanded clones.

TRBV7-9	14	TRBJ1-1	NA	TRBD1	CAGAQGYGMTEAFF	TGTGCCGGAGCACAGGGGTATGGGATGACTGAAGCTTTCTTT
TRBV18	13	TRBJ2-3	NA	NA	CAGSPVTADTQYF	TGTGCCGGCTCACCCGTAACTGCAGATACGCAGTATTTT
TRBV4-3	14	TRBJ1-5	many	TRBD1	CASSTDRRDQPQHF	TGCGCCAGTTCAACGGACAGGCGGGATCAGCCCCAGCATTTT
TRBV6-6	14	TRBJ1-1	many	NA	CASSWNPGNTEAFF	TGTGCCAGCAGTTGGAATCCCGGGAACACTGAAGCTTTCTTT
TRBV4-2	12	TRBJ1-4	few	NA	CASSQDNEKLFF	TGTGCCAGCAGCCAAGATAATGAAAAACTGTTTTTT
TRBV4-3	15	TRBJ2-7	few	TRBD2	CASSQETSGTVEQYF	TGCGCCAGCAGCCAAGAGACTAGCGGGACTGTCGAGCAGTACTTC
TRBV2	12	TRBJ2-7	few	NA	CASSVYRVEQYF	TGTGCCAGCAGTGTGTACAGGGTCGAGCAGTACTTC
TRBV14	15	TRBJ2-7	NA	NA	CASSRRDSQYYEQYF	TGTGCCAGCAGTCGCCGGGACTCCCAATACTACGAGCAGTACTTC
TRBV28	13	TRBJ1-1	many	NA	CASSPARYTEAFF	TGTGCCAGCAGCCCTGCGAGGTACACTGAAGCTTTCTTT
TRBV12-3/TRBV12-4	14	TRBJ2-7	NA	TRBD2	CASSLIAGVYEQYF	TGTGCCAGCAGCCTTATAGCGGGAGTGTACGAGCAGTACTTC
TRBV28	19	TRBJ1-4	NA	NA	CASSSSISNPWGTNEKLFF	TGTGCCAGCAGTTCCTCAATTTCGAACCCCTGGGGAACTAATGAAAAACTGTTTTTT
TRBV9	16	TRBJ2-6	few	NA	CASSVEQGTGANVLTF	TGTGCCAGCAGCGTAGAACAGGGTACCGGGGCCAACGTCCTGACTTTC
TRBV28	17	TRBJ1-1	few	TRBD1	CASSLFGQESCLACAFF	TGTGCCAGCAGTTTATTTGGACAGGAGTCGTGTCTCGCATGCGCTTTCTTT
TRBV6-1	17	TRBJ2-6	few	TRBD1	CASSEGQGAPGANVLTF	TGTGCCAGCAGTGAGGGACAGGGGGCCCCTGGGGCCAACGTCCTGACTTTC
TRBV19	18	TRBJ2-6	NA	TRBD1	CASSPRQGTYSGANVLTF	TGTGCCAGTAGTCCTAGACAGGGAACCTACTCTGGGGCCAACGTCCTGACTTTC
TRBV28	13	TRBJ2-7	many	NA	CASSQGPNYEQYF	TGTGCCAGCAGTCAGGGACCCAACTACGAGCAGTACTTC
TRBV28	16	TRBJ1-4	NA	NA	CASTPFGRATNEKLFF	TGTGCCAGCACCCCATTTGGCAGGGCCACTAATGAAAAACTGTTTTTT
TRBV12-3/TRBV12-4	12	TRBJ2-1	few	NA	CASKLLADEQFF	TGTGCCAGCAAACTACTAGCCGATGAGCAGTTCTTC
TRBV4-1	14	TRBJ2-7	NA	NA	CASSQGGHFYEQYF	TGCGCCAGCAGCCAAGGGGGGCATTTTTACGAGCAGTACTTC
TRBV19	14	TRBJ2-2	NA	NA	CASSGGRWTGELFF	TGTGCCAGTAGTGGGGGGCGCTGGACCGGGGAGCTGTTTTTT
TRBV6-6	15	TRBJ1-4	many	TRBD1	CASIRAGTGNEKLFF	TGTGCCAGCATCCGCGCCGGGACAGGAAATGAAAAACTGTTTTTT
TRBV2	15	TRBJ1-3	few	NA	CASSPGVLSGNTIYF	TGTGCCAGCAGCCCCGGGGTTCTTTCTGGAAACACCATATATTTT
TRBV11-2	11	TRBJ1-3	NA	NA	CASSLGNTKYF	TGTGCCAGCAGCTTGGGAAACACCAAATATTTT
TRBV27	11	TRBJ1-3	many	NA	CASSFGDTIYF	TGTGCCAGCAGTTTTGGAGACACCATATATTTT
TRBV28	17	TRBJ2-1	few	NA	CASSLRRLVGNLKEQFF	TGTGCCAGCAGTTTACGCCGACTAGTAGGCAATCTAAAGGAGCAGTTCTTC
TRBV5-1	12	TRBJ2-7	many	NA	CASSWTASEQYF	TGCGCCAGCAGCTGGACCGCATCCGAGCAGTACTTC
TRBV6-2/TRBV6-3	13	TRBJ1-5	medium-sized	NA	CASRDSLNQPQHF	TGTGCCAGCAGAGACAGCCTTAATCAGCCCCAGCATTTT
TRBV27	15	TRBJ2-3	NA	TRBD2	CASSPLAGDTDTQYF	TGTGCCAGCAGTCCCCTAGCGGGAGACACAGATACGCAGTATTTT
TRBV12-3/TRBV12-4	12	TRBJ2-7	NA	NA	CANSPAGGEQYF	TGTGCCAACAGTCCAGCGGGCGGGGAGCAGTACTTC
TRBV6-6	12	TRBJ2-2	few	NA	CASISYTGELFF	TGTGCCAGCATCTCGTACACCGGGGAGCTGTTTTTT
TRBV15	15	TRBJ2-7	once	TRBD2	CATSRERTSGCEQYF	TGTGCCACCAGCAGAGAAAGGACTAGCGGCTGCGAGCAGTACTTC
TRBV28	14	TRBJ2-1	NA	TRBD2	CASRTSGSYNEQFF	TGTGCCAGCAGAACTAGCGGGAGTTACAATGAGCAGTTCTTC
TRBV28	13	TRBJ1-4	once	NA	CASSFARGEKLFF	TGTGCCAGCAGTTTTGCGAGGGGGGAAAAACTGTTTTTT
TRBV13	15	TRBJ2-1	few	TRBD2	CASSSGLAGADEQFF	TGTGCCAGCAGCTCCGGACTAGCGGGGGCGGATGAGCAGTTCTTC
TRBV20-1	13	TRBJ1-5	few	NA	CSARKTGSQPQHF	TGCAGTGCTAGAAAGACGGGAAGTCAGCCCCAGCATTTT
TRBV28	16	TRBJ2-1	many	TRBD1	CASSSYLGQAVEVQFF	TGTGCCAGCAGTTCCTATCTCGGACAGGCGGTAGAAGTGCAGTTCTTC
TRBV20-1	13	TRBJ1-1	NA	NA	CSARTDVNTEAFF	TGCAGTGCTAGGACAGATGTGAACACTGAAGCTTTCTTT
TRBV18	16	TRBJ1-1	NA	NA	CASSRDPGQMNTEAYF	TGTGCCAGCTCACGAGATCCGGGACAAATGAACACTGAAGCTTACTTT
TRBV3-1	19	TRBJ2-6	NA	TRBD1	CASSRRTGPVGSGANVLTF	TGTGCCAGCAGCCGCCGGACAGGCCCAGTGGGCTCTGGGGCCAACGTCCTGACTTTC
TRBV28	15	TRBJ1-6	many	NA	CASSFGSGYNSPLHF	TGTGCCAGCAGTTTCGGTTCAGGGTATAATTCACCCCTCCACTTT
TRBV7-6	13	TRBJ2-5	NA	NA	CATGERPKETQYF	TGTGCCACCGGGGAGCGGCCTAAAGAGACCCAGTACTTC
TRBV4-1	13	TRBJ2-1	NA	NA	CASSQVPNPEQFF	TGCGCCAGCAGCCAAGTCCCCAACCCTGAGCAGTTCTTC
TRBV28	16	TRBJ2-7	many	TRBD2	CASSLLAGDVPLEQYF	TGTGCCAGCAGTTTATTAGCGGGAGACGTCCCTCTCGAGCAGTACTTC
TRBV14	13	TRBJ2-5	many	NA	CASSQWTQETQYF	TGTGCCAGCAGCCAGTGGACTCAAGAGACCCAGTACTTC